The sequence of this T cell receptor beta chain was determined in a study of cytomegalovirus exposure and HLA in healthy donors. Study findings and constraints: The classifier, whose performance was assessed in both the original and validation cohorts, reportedly diagnosed cytomegalovirus status with high specificity and sensitivity. For most TCR beta V segments, an earlier analysis put the productive rate at about 87% or about 30% of the time.

Germline V gives CDR1 MGHDK, CDR2 SYGVNS. This CDR3 has 15 residues. Trimming shortened V by 8 bases and J by 1 base, and 16 bases separated the two germline ends. With respect to this clone: Its target is unknown.

PCR was performed using 60 Vbeta and 13 Jbeta primers. The protocol was immunoSEQ multiplex PCR, while the TCRdb copy is restricted to in-frame clones and leaves out a portion. The data show hundreds of thousands of clones, 70% seen once. The receptor's source is a man aged 40-49 years in good health and CMV-seropositive. The J gene is TRBJ2-3, the V gene TRBV25-1; a weak D match, TRBD1 (7 bases). Sequenced input: PBMCs. CDR3 in DNA: TGTGCCAGCGCCCAGGGGGGTTGGGGCACAGATACGCAGTATTTT. Translated, it gives CASAQGGWGTDTQYF.